This T cell receptor (beta chain) was found in a study of blood T cell repertoires in COVID-19. Across the study: The study drew acute and convalescent COVID-19 samples from the United States, Italy and Spain. Nucleic acid was either cDNA or gDNA, and it came from T cells, B-cell-depleted T cells, or PBMCs.

Per the study methods: Counts of nucleated cells, estimated from reference gene primer amplification, were obtained. Measured with immunoSEQ multiplex PCR; TCRdb has only the in-frame clones, and not every one. The V and J calls and the clone size are those of that table, but D and trimming were determined from the DNA. This table holds around 500,000 clones, roughly 85% found once. Deletions cut 4 bases from V and 1 base from J, with 10 bases between. The V gene's germline CDR1 is LNHDA and CDR2 SQIVND (reference sequence). There are 15 residues in the CDR3. The sequenced sample consisted of peripheral blood. The chain joins TRBV19 to TRBJ1-4, with D perhaps TRBD1 (5 bases). This receptor was taken from a human donor in a cohort sampled during active COVID-19. CDR3 DNA: TGTGCCAGTAGTACAGGGTCGGAAACTAATGAAAAACTGTTTTTT. Amino acid sequence: CASSTGSETNEKLFF.